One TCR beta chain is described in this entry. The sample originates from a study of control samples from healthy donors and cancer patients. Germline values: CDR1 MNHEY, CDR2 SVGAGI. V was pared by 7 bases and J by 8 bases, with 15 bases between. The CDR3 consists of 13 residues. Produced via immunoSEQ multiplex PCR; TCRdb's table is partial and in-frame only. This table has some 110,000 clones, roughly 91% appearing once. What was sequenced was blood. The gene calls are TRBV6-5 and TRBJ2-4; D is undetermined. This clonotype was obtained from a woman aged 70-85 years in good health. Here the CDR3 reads CASKKEQYYIQYF. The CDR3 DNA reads TGTGCCAGCAAAAAAGAACAGTACTACATTCAGTACTTC.